Each of the 19 T cell receptor beta chains below was sequenced from the same sample in a study of response to subunit inactivated influenza vaccine. TCRdb called the RT-PCR reads again in MiXCR, with one record for every CDR3 protein. The sample records 530,000 or so distinct CDR3 sequences, approximately 15% being singletons. The source was PBMCs from blood, collected less than 13 days after vaccination. The receptor set was obtained from a man over 45 who received an inactivated influenza vaccine.

This clonotype was seen only a few times. J is TRBJ2-7 and V is TRBV12-3 or TRBV12-4, with 8 bases identical to TRBD2. The length of the CDR3 is 14 residues. V shed 6 bases and J 2 bases; nucleotides not matched to a gene: 6. CDR3 sequence reads: CASRSREGPYEQYF. The DNA for the CDR3 is TGTGCCAGCAGATCCCGGGAGGGACCCTACGAGCAGTACTTC.

A few counts support this clonotype. The chain joins TRBV12-3 or TRBV12-4 to TRBJ1-2; possible D gene TRBD1, 5 bases. The CDR3 is 17 residues long. V dropped 6 bases and J dropped 4 bases, with 24 bases sitting between them. The CDR3 DNA follows: TGTGCCAGCAGCCCTCTCCCCGGGGGGACGATGGGCTATGGCTACACCTTC. It is translated as CASSPLPGGTMGYGYTF.

The rearrangement links TRBV29-1 to TRBJ1-1, with D possibly being TRBD1 (5 bases). Germline CDR1 is SQVTM and CDR2 is ANQGSEA. The CDR3 runs to 13 residues. Deletions cut 5 bases from V and 11 bases from J, with 21 bases between. The CDR3 sequence: CSVSSGTSWGAFF. The CDR3 DNA sequence: TGCAGCGTTTCTTCAGGGACCTCTTGGGGGGCTTTCTTT.

This clonotype occurred a few times. The chain links TRBV3-1 to TRBJ1-1, with D possibly being TRBD1 (5 bases). Trimming left V 6 bases short and J 1 base short, with 12 bases between. The CDR3 spans 14 residues. Germline CDR1 is LGHDT and CDR2 is YNNKEL (reference sequence). The CDR3, as DNA: TGTGCCAGCAGATTCGGGACGGGGAACACTGAAGCTTTCTTT. It translates to CASRFGTGNTEAFF.

This clonotype was detected a few times. The V gene is TRBV12-3 or TRBV12-4, the J gene TRBJ2-1; D not certain. Trimming pared 3 bases from V and 5 bases from J, leaving 11 bases between. The CDR3 totals 14 residues. The CDR3 sequence: CASSFKAGNNEQFF. In nucleotides, the CDR3 is TGTGCCAGCAGTTTTAAGGCTGGAAACAATGAGCAGTTCTTC.

This clonotype has a handful of counts. V and J are TRBV5-1 and TRBJ1-2, with D hard to call. V lost 0 bases to trimming and J lost 5 bases, with 14 bases between them. The CDR3 runs to 15 residues. Germline V CDR1 and CDR2: SGHRS, YFSETQ. The CDR3 DNA reads TGCGCCAGCAGCTTGGAAAGAGGGATTGGGTATGGCTACACCTTC. As protein: CASSLERGIGYGYTF.

The genes are TRBV10-3 and TRBJ2-1; TRBD2 aligns across 7 bases. CDR3 length equals 11 residues. From germline, CDR1 is ENHRY and CDR2 SYGVKD. V was pared by 10 bases and J by 9 bases, with 6 bases of the junction left unmatched. The DNA for the CDR3 is TGTGCCACTGCGGGAGATGTTGAGCAGTTCTTC. Its translation: CATAGDVEQFF.

DNA for the CDR3: TGTGCCAGCAGCTCCTACGACAGGGGAAACACTGAAGCTTTCTTT. Its protein is CASSSYDRGNTEAFF. The V gene is TRBV11-2, the J gene TRBJ1-1, with 8 bases matching TRBD1. Trimming removed 4 bases from V and 2 bases from J; junction bases left unmatched: 6. The V gene's germline CDR1 is SGHAT and CDR2 FQNNGV. The CDR3 is 15 residues long.

V usage is TRBV7-9 and J usage is TRBJ2-7; 9 nucleotides align to TRBD1. The V and J ends lost 7 bases and 7 bases, in that order; junction bases with no gene match: 17. The V gene's germline CDR1 is SEHNR and CDR2 FQNEAQ (reference sequence). The CDR3 covers 16 residues. CDR3: CASKAPGTGFYDEQYF. In DNA form, the CDR3 reads TGTGCCAGCAAGGCCCCCGGGACAGGGTTCTACGATGAGCAGTACTTC.

This clonotype was counted only a few times. The chain uses TRBV28 and TRBJ2-1; 11 bases are a match to TRBD2. This CDR3 contains 14 residues. Trimming took 8 bases from V and 9 from J; bases not matched to a gene: 9. The germline V gene has CDR1 MDHEN and CDR2 SYDVKM. The CDR3 loop is CASWTSGFTGEQFF. In nucleotides, the CDR3 is TGTGCCAGCTGGACTAGCGGGTTTACGGGTGAGCAGTTCTTC.

This clonotype has a handful of counts. This sequence joins TRBV15 and TRBJ2-2; a possible D gene is TRBD1 (6 bases). In germline, CDR1 is LNHNV, CDR2 YYDKDF (reference sequence). Trimming pared 7 bases from V and 6 bases from J, leaving 15 bases between. This CDR3 region has 14 residues. The CDR3 DNA reads TGTGCCACCACCGACAGGCAGGGAGCCGGGGAGCTGTTTTTT. The encoded protein is CATTDRQGAGELFF.

There are many counts of this clonotype. The chain is built from TRBV12-3 or TRBV12-4 and TRBJ1-3, with TRBD1 matching over 7 bases. The CDR3 is 15 residues long. V lost 8 bases to trimming and J lost 0 bases; unmatched junction nucleotides: 7. CDR3 in amino acids: CASGGQENSGNTIYF. The DNA of the CDR3 is TGTGCCAGCGGAGGACAGGAAAACTCTGGAAACACCATATATTTT.

V gene TRBV15 combines with J gene TRBJ2-3; D is unresolved. The CDR3 extends over 14 amino acids. CDR1 is LNHNV, CDR2 YYDKDF, per germline (reference sequence). Trimming shortened V by 0 bases and J by 4 bases, and 8 bases separated the two germline ends. The CDR3 here is CATSRDRSSDTQYF. CDR3 coding DNA: TGTGCCACCAGCAGAGATAGGAGTTCAGATACGCAGTATTTT.

In its sample, this clonotype was seen many times. V is TRBV28 and J is TRBJ2-5; tentatively, D is TRBD1 (6 bases). From germline, CDR1 is MDHEN and CDR2 SYDVKM. V dropped 3 bases and J dropped 9 bases, with 14 bases sitting between them. This CDR3 contains 13 residues. In DNA, the CDR3 is TGTGCCAGCAGTTTTCCCTCACCAGGGGCCCAGTACTTC. Protein: CASSFPSPGAQYF.

This clonotype showed up just a few times. V gene TRBV4-2 combines with J gene TRBJ2-3; D gene unclear. The CDR3 runs 16 residues. In germline, CDR1 is LGHNA, CDR2 YNFKEQ. V was shortened by 0 bases and J by 0 bases, with 10 bases between the two germline ends. CDR3 loop: CASSQETFRSTDTQYF. In DNA form, the CDR3 reads TGTGCCAGCAGCCAAGAAACGTTTCGGAGCACAGATACGCAGTATTTT.

The chain couples TRBV6-1 to TRBJ2-1, with D uncertain. Germline CDR1 MNHNS, CDR2 SASEGT. The CDR3 consists of 15 residues. With 6 bases removed from V and 0 bases from J, the gap between germline ends came to 12 bases. CDR3: CASRFSASSYNEQFF. In DNA, the CDR3 is TGTGCCAGCAGGTTTTCGGCGAGCTCCTACAATGAGCAGTTCTTC.

J is TRBJ2-2 and V is TRBV6-1, with 8 bases matching TRBD2. This CDR3 is 17 amino acids long. Looked up from germline, CDR1 is MNHNS and CDR2 is SASEGT. The V and J ends lost 6 bases and 4 bases, in that order; junction bases with no gene match: 13. CDR3 sequence: CASSRPSTREGTGELFF. CDR3 DNA sequence: TGTGCCAGCAGCCGACCATCTACACGGGAGGGCACCGGGGAGCTGTTTTTT.

The rearrangement links TRBV5-5 to TRBJ2-7, with D unresolved. Trimming took off 3 bases at V and 0 bases at J, with 13 bases between the two ends. The CDR3 has 15 residues. Germline assignment: CDR1 SGHKS and CDR2 YYEKEE (reference sequence). The DNA of the CDR3 is TGTGCCAGCAGCTACTTAGACACCTACTCCTACGAGCAGTACTTC. The encoded protein is CASSYLDTYSYEQYF.

The chain links TRBV4-3 to TRBJ1-2; TRBD1 agrees at 12 bases. Germline CDR1 LGHNA, CDR2 YSLEER. V shed 0 bases and J 4 bases; nucleotides not matched to a gene: 6. The CDR3 is 17 amino acids. CDR3 protein: CASSQEVGTGGVYGYTF. In DNA, the CDR3 is TGCGCCAGCAGCCAAGAGGTGGGGACAGGGGGCGTCTATGGCTACACCTTC.